This TCR beta chain stems from a study of CD8 T cells in ankylosing spondylitis. Study observations and caveats: Clones linked to disease were reported to show significant enrichment in matched ankylosing spondylitis synovial fluid. The authors found the disease-linked clones to be CD8+ and relatively rare in peripheral blood. Within ankylosing spondylitis blood, a TCR beta motif made up of eight or nine highly homologous variants appeared to be characteristic.

CDR1 and CDR2 from the germline V gene are SGDLS and YYNGEE. V lost 2 bases and J lost 7, with 13 bases in between. This CDR3 contains 15 residues. At least ten counts were recorded for this clonotype. The antigen remains undetermined. Researchers built TCR beta libraries using quantitative 5'-RACE with molecular barcodes. One entry per CDR3 protein, called by TCRdb with MiXCR from the 5' RACE reads. The sample has fewer than 250,000 distinct CDR3 sequences, about 10% seen once. This receptor was identified in a male donor with ankylosing spondylitis or in good health (not recorded which). The chain carries TRBV9 and TRBJ1-6; D not resolved. Material: blood, either unsorted or a sorted T cell fraction (not recorded which). The CDR3 region is CASSVRSGPNSPLHF. CDR3 nucleotide sequence: TGTGCCAGCAGCGTCCGCAGTGGACCCAATTCACCCCTCCACTTT. Full variable domain (outside the CDR3, taken from reference TRBV9 and TRBJ1-6): DSGVTQTPKHLITATGQRVTLRCSPRSGDLSVYWYQQSLDQGLQFLIQYYNGEERAKGNILERFSAQQFPDLHSELNLSSLELGDSALYFCASSVRSGPNSPLHFGNGTRLTVT.